Described below is a single T cell receptor (beta chain) sequence and its context. Its antigen is undetermined. This record comes from a study of beta chain features in type 1 diabetes. Reverse transcription of all isolated RNA meant that expressed TCRB transcripts were sequenced. Generated by immunoSEQ multiplex PCR, the TCRdb table keeps only in-frame clones and is missing some. The sample contains around 690,000 clones, around 12% of which appear only once. V lost 5 bases, J lost 7 bases, and 15 bases lay in between. Germline CDR1 and CDR2: KGHSH and LQKENI. The CDR3 is 14 amino acids. Study-wide points: The study found moderately but significantly shorter TCRB CDR3s in all four CD4+ subsets of Type 1 diabetes patients.

The chain joins TRBV18 to TRBJ1-5; tentative D call: TRBD1 (6 bases). This TCR was sampled from a young man with type 1 diabetes. Sequencing input: naive CD4+ T cells from blood. The CDR3 sequence: CASSVTGGLQPQHF. Here the CDR3 DNA reads TGTGCCAGCTCAGTGACAGGAGGATTACAGCCCCAGCATTTT.